The clone carrying this T cell receptor beta chain was observed a single time. This specimen comes from a study of T cells in localized non-small cell lung cancer. Sequencing used immunoSEQ multiplex PCR; TCRdb keeps in-frame clones, though not all of them. The table lists about 19,000 clones, 80% to 95% of them singletons, with about 4% in the top ten. The CDR3 sequence is 16 residues long. The trim removed 2 bases at V and 4 bases at J, leaving 7 bases unmatched. The germline gives CDR1 MNHNY, CDR2 SVGAGI (reference sequence). The rearrangement uses TRBV6-6 and TRBJ1-3; the match to TRBD1 covers 8 bases. The TCR comes from a male donor aged 60 or over with stage I squamous cell lung carcinoma. The sequencing used peripheral blood, collected before any cancer treatment. CDR3 residues: CASSYPGQGRGNTIYF. CDR3 DNA sequence: TGTGCCAGCAGTTACCCCGGACAGGGACGAGGAAACACCATATATTTT.